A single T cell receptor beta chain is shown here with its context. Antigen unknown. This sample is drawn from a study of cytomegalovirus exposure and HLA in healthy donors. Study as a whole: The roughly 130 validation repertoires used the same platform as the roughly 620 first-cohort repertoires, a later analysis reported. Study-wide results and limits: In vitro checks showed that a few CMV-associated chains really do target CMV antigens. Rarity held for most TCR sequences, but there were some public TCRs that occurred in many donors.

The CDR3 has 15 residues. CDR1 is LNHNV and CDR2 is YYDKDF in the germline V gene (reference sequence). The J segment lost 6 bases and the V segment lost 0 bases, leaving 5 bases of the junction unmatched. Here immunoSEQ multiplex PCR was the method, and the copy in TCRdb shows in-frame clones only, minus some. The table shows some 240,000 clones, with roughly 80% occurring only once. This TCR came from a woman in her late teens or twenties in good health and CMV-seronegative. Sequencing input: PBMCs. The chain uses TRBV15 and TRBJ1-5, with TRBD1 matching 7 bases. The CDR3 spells CATSRDQGEGQPQHF. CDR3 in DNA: TGTGCCACCAGCAGAGATCAGGGGGAGGGTCAGCCCCAGCATTTT.